Listed here are 19 T cell receptor beta chains from one sample, sequenced in a study of blood T cell repertoires in COVID-19. Libraries were prepared by immunoSEQ multiplex PCR; TCRdb keeps only in-frame clonotypes and omits some of them. The sample lists fewer than 70,000 clones, 80% to 85% seen once, with about 20% in the top ten. The source material was peripheral blood. The receptors originated from a young man with COVID-19, enrolled during active disease.

In its sample, this clone was seen once. The rearrangement links TRBV9 to TRBJ1-1, with TRBD1 matching 7 bases. The CDR3 runs to 14 residues. After removal of 0 bases from V and 3 bases from J, the junction contained 2 bases not matched to a gene. Germline V gives CDR1 SGDLS, CDR2 YYNGEE. The DNA for the CDR3 is TGTGCCAGCAGCGTAGAGCAGGGGGACACTGAAGCTTTCTTT. It yields the protein CASSVEQGDTEAFF. Full variable domain (outside the CDR3, taken from reference TRBV9 and TRBJ1-1): DSGVTQTPKHLITATGQRVTLRCSPRSGDLSVYWYQQSLDQGLQFLIQYYNGEERAKGNILERFSAQQFPDLHSELNLSSLELGDSALYFCASSVEQGDTEAFFGQGTRLTVV.

The CDR3 region has the DNA TGTGCCAGTAGTATAGATACCGGGACTAGCGCCTACAATGAGCAGTTCTTC. Amino acid sequence: CASSIDTGTSAYNEQFF. The chain is built from TRBV19 and TRBJ2-1, with TRBD2 matching over 10 bases. The CDR3 has 17 amino acids. Germline trimming cut 0 bases from V and 2 bases from J; bases unmatched to any gene: 4. The germline gives CDR1 LNHDA, CDR2 SQIVND (reference sequence).

This sequence joins TRBV7-2 and TRBJ2-1; TRBD2 matches 7 bases. There are 16 residues in the CDR3. After removal of 4 bases from V and 5 bases from J, the junction contained 11 bases not matched to a gene. Germline CDR1 SGHTA, CDR2 FQGNSA. The CDR3 loop reads CASSSMGGGRDNEQFF. The DNA of the CDR3 is TGTGCCAGCAGCTCCATGGGGGGGGGAAGGGACAATGAGCAGTTCTTC.

This chain's CDR3 is CATGDWSSNEQFF. The CDR3 DNA sequence: TGTGCCACCGGGGACTGGTCGAGCAATGAGCAGTTCTTC. The chain is built from TRBV24-1 and TRBJ2-1, with D perhaps TRBD2 (6 bases). The germline V gene encodes CDR1 KGHDR and CDR2 SFDVKD. V was cut by 9 bases and J by 6 bases, with 14 bases left in between. This CDR3 contains 13 residues.

The table lists this clone with a count of one. The chain carries TRBV4-1 and TRBJ2-7, with a tentative D call TRBD2 (6 bases). CDR1 is MGHRA, CDR2 YSYEKL, per germline. Trimming removed 4 bases at V and 6 bases at J, with 25 bases between. The CDR3 length is 17 residues. In nucleotides, the CDR3 is TGCGCCAGCAGCCCTGAGCTTGGGGGGTTCTTCCCCTTCGAGCAGTACTTC. Translation: CASSPELGGFFPFEQYF.

This clone has only a few counts. CDR3 in DNA: TGTGCCTGGATCGGGACTAGCGGGCACGGGGAGCTGTTTTTT. Translating it yields CAWIGTSGHGELFF. The V and J genes are TRBV30 and TRBJ2-2, with TRBD2 identical over 12 bases. Trimming at V came to 4 bases and at J to 7 bases, leaving 4 bases not matched to a gene. Looked up from germline, CDR1 is GTSNPN and CDR2 is SVGIG (reference sequence). The CDR3 covers 14 residues.

The chain is built from TRBV2 and TRBJ1-2; 7 positions agree with TRBD1. CDR3 length equals 14 residues. The ends lost 4 bases at V and 4 bases at J; junction bases unmatched: 6. Germline V gene lookup returns CDR1 SNHLY and CDR2 FYNNEI. CDR3 amino acids: CASSGPAGGYGYTF. CDR3 nucleotide sequence: TGTGCCAGCAGTGGGCCCGCAGGGGGCTATGGCTACACCTTC.

CDR3 protein: CASSGRTGKGTTDTQYF. CDR3 sequence (DNA): TGTGCCAGCAGCGGACGGACAGGGAAGGGCACCACAGATACGCAGTATTTT. The chain is built from TRBV9 and TRBJ2-3; 8 bases map to TRBD1. The ends lost 3 bases at V and 2 bases at J; junction bases unmatched: 11. Germline V gene sequence: CDR1 SGDLS, CDR2 YYNGEE. This CDR3 comprises 17 residues.

This chain connects TRBV6-5 to TRBJ2-5; D is ambiguous. Germline CDR1 reads MNHEY; CDR2 reads SVGAGI. V was trimmed by 5 bases and J by 1 base, leaving 8 bases between them. CDR3 length: 13 amino acids. Here the CDR3 reads CASSLQPQETQYF. CDR3 in DNA: TGTGCCAGCAGTCTACAGCCCCAAGAGACCCAGTACTTC.

This rearrangement joins TRBV11-3 to TRBJ2-3; D is undetermined. The CDR3 runs to 12 residues. CDR1 is SGHNT, CDR2 YENEEA, per germline. V lost 1 base to trimming and J lost 4 bases, with 3 bases between them. The CDR3 sequence is CASSLAADTQYF. In DNA, the CDR3 is TGTGCCAGCAGCTTAGCTGCAGATACGCAGTATTTT.

The CDR3 spells CASSPRRGRVETQYF. CDR3 sequence (DNA): TGTGCCAGCAGCCCTCGTAGGGGGCGGGTTGAGACCCAGTACTTC. The rearrangement links TRBV7-9 to TRBJ2-5, with TRBD1 matching 7 bases. The germline CDR1 and CDR2 sequences are SEHNR and FQNEAQ (reference sequence). The CDR3 spans 15 residues. After removal of 5 bases from V and 5 bases from J, the junction contained 11 bases not matched to a gene.

V gene TRBV10-3 combines with J gene TRBJ1-6; TRBD1 is a possible D gene (6 bases). This CDR3 has 14 residues. Germline CDR1 reads ENHRY; CDR2 reads SYGVKD. Trimming cost V 6 bases and J 2 bases, with 8 bases left between them. The CDR3 nucleotides read TGTGCCATCAGCCGGGACACCTATAATTCACCCCTCCACTTT. This translates into CAISRDTYNSPLHF.

The chain carries TRBV3-1 (or the pseudogene TRBV3-2) and TRBJ2-7; D unclear. V gave up 4 bases and J gave up 4 bases, with 8 bases separating them. Germline V gene sequence: CDR1 LGHDT, CDR2 YNNKEL (reference sequence). There are 12 residues in the CDR3. The CDR3 nucleotides are TGTGCCAGCAGCCCAGGATCTTACGAGCAGTACTTC. It yields the protein CASSPGSYEQYF.

This sequence joins TRBV6-2 or TRBV6-3 and TRBJ1-5; 9 bases are shared with TRBD1. This CDR3 region has 19 residues. CDR1 and CDR2 (germline): MNHEY, SVGEGT. With 3 bases clipped from V and 0 bases from J, the junction kept 12 bases outside the gene matches. In DNA form, the CDR3 reads TGTGCCAGCAGTTATATTTGGGACAGGGTTTATTTTAGCAATCAGCCCCAGCATTTT. Protein: CASSYIWDRVYFSNQPQHF.

This clone occurred once. The chain uses TRBV7-6 and TRBJ2-3, with 11 bases fitting TRBD2. Trimming took 5 bases from V and 3 from J; bases not matched to a gene: 4. Germline values: CDR1 SGHVS, CDR2 FNYEAQ. CDR3 length equals 15 residues. DNA of the CDR3: TGTGCCAGCAGCGAGATAGCGGGAGGGACAGATACGCAGTATTTT. Its protein product is CASSEIAGGTDTQYF.

The V call is TRBV19, the J call TRBJ2-6, with 7 bases lining up with TRBD1. The CDR3 contains 16 residues. Unmatched junction bases numbered 7, after V lost 6 bases and J lost 2 bases. The germline V gene encodes CDR1 LNHDA and CDR2 SQIVND (reference sequence). The CDR3 here is CASRDRVETGANVLTF. As DNA, the CDR3 is TGTGCCAGTAGAGACAGGGTGGAAACTGGGGCCAACGTCCTGACTTTC.

The gene calls are TRBV7-3 and TRBJ1-2, with TRBD1 matching over 9 bases. Trimming took 2 bases from V and 10 from J; bases not matched to a gene: 8. The CDR3 totals 14 residues. From germline, CDR1 is SGHTA and CDR2 FQGTGA. The DNA for the CDR3 is TGTGCCAGCAGCTTAGACGGGACAGGGCGACCCTACACCTTC. As protein: CASSLDGTGRPYTF.

This clone came up once. The chain combines TRBV27 with TRBJ2-1; D is uncertain. The germline CDR1 and CDR2 sequences are MNHEY and SMNVEV (reference sequence). V dropped 0 bases and J dropped 7 bases, with 7 bases sitting between them. The CDR3 contains 13 residues. CDR3 sequence (DNA): TGTGCCAGCAGTTTATCGATCAGGAATGAGCAGTTCTTC. It encodes CASSLSIRNEQFF.

This clone was counted a few times. This chain uses TRBV6-5 with TRBJ1-2; tentatively, D is TRBD1 (5 bases). The germline V gene encodes CDR1 MNHEY and CDR2 SVGAGI. The CDR3 is 16 amino acids. Between the trimmed V and J ends, which lost 0 bases and 7 bases, there was a span of 18 bases. CDR3 residues: CASSYSMARSGAGYTF. DNA for the CDR3: TGTGCCAGCAGTTACTCGATGGCCCGCTCTGGGGCTGGCTACACCTTC.